Listed below are T cell receptor beta chains from one sample, sequenced in a study of shared clonotypes between healthy human individuals. Data came from immunoSEQ multiplex PCR; TCRdb stores just in-frame clones and leaves some out. The table shows about 380,000 clones, with around 96% occurring only once. Sequenced material: memory CD8+ T cells sorted from blood. The receptor set was obtained from a man under 40 in good health. CDR3s include the opening cysteine and the closing phenylalanine or tryptophan. A D gene is named only where the DNA matches it firmly. Only some rows state a clone size, as once, few, many or a class for expanded clones.

clone size: -
D gene: -
V gene: TRBV7-2
J gene: TRBJ1-4
CDR3 DNA: TGTGCCAGCAGCTTCAACGTCCTGGGGGCTAATGAAAAACTGTTTTTT
CDR3 protein: CASSFNVLGANEKLFF

clone size: -
D gene: TRBD2
V gene: TRBV5-1
J gene: TRBJ2-1
CDR3 DNA: TGCGCCAGCACCTACGTAGCGGGAGCCGACAATGAGCAGTTCTTC
CDR3 protein: CASTYVAGADNEQFF

clone size: -
D gene: -
V gene: TRBV5-4
J gene: TRBJ1-1
CDR3 DNA: TGTGCCAGCAGCTTGCCAGAGATGAACACTGAAGCTTTCTTT
CDR3 protein: CASSLPEMNTEAFF

clone size: -
D gene: -
V gene: TRBV6-1
J gene: TRBJ2-5
CDR3 DNA: TGTGCCAGCAGTGAAGTTTGGACTAGGGGGTCAGAGACCCAGTACTTC
CDR3 protein: CASSEVWTRGSETQYF

clone size: -
D gene: TRBD1
V gene: TRBV18
J gene: TRBJ1-5
CDR3 DNA: TGTGCCAGCTCACCCGGGACAGTCTCCCCGAGCAATCAGCCCCAGCATTTT
CDR3 protein: CASSPGTVSPSNQPQHF

clone size: once
D gene: -
V gene: TRBV7-2
J gene: TRBJ2-3
CDR3 DNA: TGTGCCAGCAGTTTAACAGATACGCAGTATTTT
CDR3 protein: CASSLTDTQYF

clone size: -
D gene: -
V gene: TRBV28
J gene: TRBJ2-7
CDR3 DNA: TGTGCCAGCAGTTTGGCGCCGGTCGGGCATTACGAGCAGTACTTC
CDR3 protein: CASSLAPVGHYEQYF

clone size: -
D gene: -
V gene: TRBV7-9
J gene: TRBJ1-1
CDR3 DNA: TGTGCCAGCAGCTCTCGACAGCCAAACCTCCTGAACACTGAAGCTTTCTTT
CDR3 protein: CASSSRQPNLLNTEAFF

clone size: -
D gene: -
V gene: TRBV6-5
J gene: TRBJ1-5
CDR3 DNA: TGTGCCAGCAGTCTTAACGGCGTTCAGCCCCAGCATTTT
CDR3 protein: CASSLNGVQPQHF

clone size: -
D gene: TRBD1
V gene: TRBV10-3
J gene: TRBJ1-1
CDR3 DNA: TGTGCCATCAGTGTACAGGGACAGACGAACACTGAAGCTTTCTTT
CDR3 protein: CAISVQGQTNTEAFF

clone size: -
D gene: -
V gene: TRBV5-1
J gene: TRBJ2-7
CDR3 DNA: TGCGCCAGCAGCTCCATGTTTAGAGGGGAGCAGTACTTC
CDR3 protein: CASSSMFRGEQYF

clone size: once
D gene: TRBD1
V gene: TRBV5-1
J gene: TRBJ2-2
CDR3 DNA: TGCGCCAGCAGCTTGGGAGGGGGCAACACCGGGGAGCTGTTTTTT
CDR3 protein: CASSLGGGNTGELFF

clone size: -
D gene: TRBD1
V gene: TRBV6-5
J gene: TRBJ2-7
CDR3 DNA: TGTGCCAGCAGTGACCGGGACAGGGCCTACGAGCAGTACTTC
CDR3 protein: CASSDRDRAYEQYF

clone size: -
D gene: -
V gene: TRBV5-1
J gene: TRBJ2-3
CDR3 DNA: TGCGCCAGCAGCTTGTCTCTTGGCACAGATACGCAGTATTTT
CDR3 protein: CASSLSLGTDTQYF

clone size: -
D gene: -
V gene: TRBV28
J gene: TRBJ1-5
CDR3 DNA: TGTGCCAGCAGTCTCCCGACCGGGGGCAATCAGCCCCAGCATTTT
CDR3 protein: CASSLPTGGNQPQHF

clone size: -
D gene: TRBD2
V gene: TRBV6-5
J gene: TRBJ2-3
CDR3 DNA: TGTGCCAGCAGTTTAGCGGGAGGGGCTAGCACAGATACGCAGTATTTT
CDR3 protein: CASSLAGGASTDTQYF

clone size: -
D gene: TRBD2
V gene: TRBV9
J gene: TRBJ2-3
CDR3 DNA: TGTGCCAGCAGCGTAGCGGGAGGTGGCACAGATACGCAGTATTTT
CDR3 protein: CASSVAGGGTDTQYF

clone size: -
D gene: -
V gene: TRBV30
J gene: TRBJ2-7
CDR3 DNA: TGTGCCTGGAGCCGGGCCTACGAGCAGTACTTC
CDR3 protein: CAWSRAYEQYF

clone size: -
D gene: -
V gene: TRBV15
J gene: TRBJ2-1
CDR3 DNA: TGTGCCACCAGCAGAGAGCCCCCCCCGGGTAGTACGTACAATGAGCAGTTCTTC
CDR3 protein: CATSREPPPGSTYNEQFF

clone size: -
D gene: -
V gene: TRBV18
J gene: TRBJ2-1
CDR3 DNA: TGTGCCAGCTCCCCTAGCTCCTACAATGAGCAGTTCTTC
CDR3 protein: CASSPSSYNEQFF

clone size: -
D gene: -
V gene: TRBV6-1
J gene: TRBJ2-7
CDR3 DNA: TGTGCCAGCAGTGCCCCCGAAGCCGCTACACCTTACGAGCAGTACTTC
CDR3 protein: CASSAPEAATPYEQYF

clone size: -
D gene: -
V gene: TRBV10-2
J gene: TRBJ2-1
CDR3 DNA: TGCGCCAGCAGGTCACCCCAGACCACCGGTGAGCAGTTCTTC
CDR3 protein: CASRSPQTTGEQFF

clone size: -
D gene: -
V gene: TRBV6-4
J gene: TRBJ2-6
CDR3 DNA: TGTGCCAGCAGTGCTGAGCTCCGGCCCCGCTCTGGGGCCAACGTCCTGACTTTC
CDR3 protein: CASSAELRPRSGANVLTF

clone size: -
D gene: -
V gene: TRBV6-5
J gene: TRBJ1-5
CDR3 DNA: TGTGCCAGCAGTTACGGGGCGCGGGCTCAGCCCCAGCATTTT
CDR3 protein: CASSYGARAQPQHF

clone size: -
D gene: TRBD1
V gene: TRBV29-1
J gene: TRBJ2-7
CDR3 DNA: TGCAGCGCCGGGGACAGGGGATACGAGCAGTACTTC
CDR3 protein: CSAGDRGYEQYF

clone size: -
D gene: -
V gene: TRBV18
J gene: TRBJ1-5
CDR3 DNA: TGTGCCAGCTCACCCAGGGGAGGGCAGCCACAATCAGCCCAGCATTTT
CDR3 protein: CASSPRGGQPQSAQHF

clone size: once
D gene: -
V gene: TRBV4-2
J gene: TRBJ2-1
CDR3 DNA: TGTGCCAGCAGCCAAGATAGAGCTAGCGTTCCAGGAGAAGGTGAGCAGTTCTTC
CDR3 protein: CASSQDRASVPGEGEQFF

clone size: -
D gene: TRBD2
V gene: TRBV30
J gene: TRBJ2-3
CDR3 DNA: TGTGCCTGGACCCACCCGACTAGCGGGGGGGATACGCAGTATTTT
CDR3 protein: CAWTHPTSGGDTQYF

clone size: -
D gene: -
V gene: TRBV28
J gene: TRBJ2-3
CDR3 DNA: TGTGCCAGCAGTGATCCGGGACAAAACACAGATACGCAGTATTTT
CDR3 protein: CASSDPGQNTDTQYF

clone size: once
D gene: -
V gene: TRBV10-3
J gene: TRBJ1-6
CDR3 DNA: TGTGCCACGGGACCTCCTAATTCACCCCTCCACTTT
CDR3 protein: CATGPPNSPLHF

clone size: -
D gene: -
V gene: TRBV2
J gene: TRBJ1-2
CDR3 DNA: TGTGCCAGCAGTGGAGGCAGGGAGTTGAGCTACACCTTC
CDR3 protein: CASSGGRELSYTF

clone size: -
D gene: -
V gene: TRBV30
J gene: TRBJ1-1
CDR3 DNA: TGTGCCTGGGGACGGTTGAACACTGAAGCTTTCTTT
CDR3 protein: CAWGRLNTEAFF

clone size: -
D gene: -
V gene: TRBV19
J gene: TRBJ1-5
CDR3 DNA: TGTGCCAGTAGTATGTTTACCATTGGGCCCCAGCATTTT
CDR3 protein: CASSMFTIGPQHF

clone size: -
D gene: TRBD1
V gene: TRBV30
J gene: TRBJ2-3
CDR3 DNA: TGTGCCTGGAGTGTAGGGACAGGGAGGGTCCCAGATACGCAGTATTTT
CDR3 protein: CAWSVGTGRVPDTQYF

clone size: -
D gene: -
V gene: TRBV11-2
J gene: TRBJ2-1
CDR3 DNA: TGTGCCAGCAGCCCCGGCAGGGGATATAAAGTGATTAATGAGCAGTTCTTC
CDR3 protein: CASSPGRGYKVINEQFF